The clone carrying this T cell receptor beta chain appeared a few times. This entry belongs to a study of patients and donors after allogeneic stem cell transplantation. CDR3 size: 11 residues. V shed 4 bases and J shed 2 bases, with 5 bases lying between them. In germline, CDR1 is DFQATT, CDR2 SNEGSKA (reference sequence). MiXCR was run by TCRdb on the RT-PCR reads, yielding one entry per CDR3 protein. This table has 1,500 to 2,000 distinct CDR3 sequences, approximately 15% appearing once. The specimen sequenced was blood, either unsorted or a sorted T cell fraction (not recorded which). The source of this sequence is a human donor who was either an allogeneic HSCT recipient or a stem cell or donor lymphocyte infusion donor (not recorded which). It is not recorded whose cells these are; they may come from a transplant donor. This chain links TRBV20-1 with TRBJ1-2; no reliable D call. CDR3 bases: TGCAGTGCTACGCCGAACTATGGCTACACCTTC. Residues: CSATPNYGYTF.